Listed below are T cell receptor beta chains from one sample, sequenced in a study of blood T cell repertoires in COVID-19. Sequencing was performed with immunoSEQ multiplex PCR; in TCRdb, only in-frame clones are kept and a portion is missing. The table has about 26,000 clones, roughly 90% seen once. The specimen was peripheral blood. The receptor source for this set is a human donor in a cohort sampled during active COVID-19. The CDR3 runs from the conserved cysteine through the conserved F or W. The order of the fields is J gene, V gene, clone size, D gene, CDR3 protein, CDR3 DNA. D genes are given only for firm matches. The size field is filled for only some rows; it gives once, few, many or a size class.

J: TRBJ2-4
V: TRBV7-8
size: NA
D: TRBD1
CDR3: CASSSGTGQNIQYF
DNA: TGTGCCAGCAGCTCCGGGACAGGTCAAAACATTCAGTACTTC

J: TRBJ1-2
V: TRBV2
size: NA
D: NA
CDR3: CASSKTAGGLTRGYTF
DNA: TGTGCCAGCAGCAAAACTGCGGGGGGACTAACCAGGGGCTACACCTTC

J: TRBJ2-7
V: TRBV29-1
size: NA
D: TRBD1
CDR3: CSVVTGGDYEQYF
DNA: TGCAGCGTGGTGACAGGGGGCGACTACGAGCAGTACTTC

J: TRBJ2-1
V: TRBV7-9
size: NA
D: NA
CDR3: CASSRRLVSDEQFF
DNA: TGTGCCAGCAGCCGCAGACTAGTTTCCGATGAGCAGTTCTTC

J: TRBJ2-7
V: TRBV6-1
size: NA
D: TRBD2
CDR3: CASSERLAGALKQYF
DNA: TGTGCCAGCAGTGAAAGACTAGCGGGGGCTCTTAAGCAGTACTTC

J: TRBJ2-1
V: TRBV5-1
size: NA
D: TRBD1
CDR3: CASSLGPTGGREQFF
DNA: TGCGCCAGCAGCTTGGGACCTACAGGGGGCCGGGAGCAGTTCTTC

J: TRBJ1-5
V: TRBV27
size: NA
D: NA
CDR3: CASSPRGWTDGQPQHF
DNA: TGTGCCAGCAGCCCCCGTGGGTGGACAGACGGTCAGCCCCAGCATTTT

J: TRBJ1-5
V: TRBV11-3
size: NA
D: NA
CDR3: CASSLDGGGCIRRNQPQHF
DNA: TGTGCCAGCAGCTTAGATGGGGGAGGCTGTATAAGGCGCAATCAGCCCCAGCATTTT

J: TRBJ2-3
V: TRBV20-1
size: once
D: NA
CDR3: CSASGIDTQYF
DNA: TGCAGTGCTAGCGGGATAGATACGCAGTATTTT

J: TRBJ2-1
V: TRBV1
size: NA
D: NA
CDR3: CTSKSGAHYNEQFF
DNA: TGCACCAGCAAGAGCGGCGCCCACTACAATGAGCAGTTCTTC

J: TRBJ2-7
V: TRBV5-6
size: NA
D: NA
CDR3: CASSLVGAEQYF
DNA: TGTGCCAGCAGCTTGGTGGGGGCCGAGCAGTACTTC

J: TRBJ2-2
V: TRBV11-2
size: NA
D: TRBD1
CDR3: CASSLLGQVAGELFF
DNA: TGTGCCAGCAGCTTACTTGGACAGGTCGCCGGGGAGCTGTTTTTT

J: TRBJ1-1
V: TRBV28
size: NA
D: NA
CDR3: CASSLKHPDRGPNTEAFF
DNA: TGTGCCAGCAGTTTGAAGCATCCAGACAGAGGCCCGAACACTGAAGCTTTCTTT

J: TRBJ2-5
V: TRBV7-9
size: NA
D: TRBD2
CDR3: CASSLALIGRPARETQYF
DNA: TGTGCCAGCAGCTTAGCGCTCATCGGGAGGCCTGCTCGAGAGACCCAGTACTTC

J: TRBJ1-2
V: TRBV6-5
size: NA
D: NA
CDR3: CASSYGRDTAYTF
DNA: TGTGCCAGCAGTTACGGTCGGGACACAGCCTACACCTTC

J: TRBJ2-1
V: TRBV28
size: NA
D: TRBD2
CDR3: CASSGPGTRGGYEQFF
DNA: TGTGCCAGCAGTGGCCCTGGGACTAGGGGAGGTTATGAGCAGTTCTTC

J: TRBJ2-5
V: TRBV10-3
size: NA
D: TRBD2
CDR3: CATTPGGSGNQETQYF
DNA: TGTGCCACGACCCCCGGGGGTAGCGGGAACCAAGAGACCCAGTACTTC

J: TRBJ1-1
V: TRBV5-1
size: NA
D: NA
CDR3: CASSSTGNTEAFF
DNA: TGCGCCAGCAGCTCCACGGGGAACACTGAAGCTTTCTTT

J: TRBJ1-1
V: TRBV2
size: NA
D: NA
CDR3: CASSEGVNRDTEAFF
DNA: TGTGCCAGCAGTGAAGGGGTCAACCGGGACACTGAAGCTTTCTTT

J: TRBJ1-1
V: TRBV28
size: NA
D: NA
CDR3: CASSFFRRGTEAFF
DNA: TGTGCCAGCAGTTTTTTTCGACGGGGGACTGAAGCTTTCTTT

J: TRBJ1-6
V: TRBV9
size: NA
D: NA
CDR3: CASSVELDSPLHF
DNA: TGTGCCAGCAGCGTAGAGCTGGATTCACCCCTCCACTTT

J: TRBJ2-5
V: TRBV5-1
size: NA
D: TRBD1
CDR3: CASSQTGNQETQYF
DNA: TGCGCCAGCAGCCAGACAGGGAACCAAGAGACCCAGTACTTC

J: TRBJ2-5
V: TRBV11-2
size: NA
D: TRBD2
CDR3: CASSFRIAGVQETQYF
DNA: TGTGCCAGCAGCTTCCGGATAGCGGGGGTGCAAGAGACCCAGTACTTC

J: TRBJ1-4
V: TRBV27
size: NA
D: TRBD1
CDR3: CASSPQGETNEKLFF
DNA: TGTGCCAGCAGTCCCCAGGGGGAAACTAATGAAAAACTGTTTTTT

J: TRBJ1-2
V: TRBV7-9
size: NA
D: NA
CDR3: CASSSDDRITYGYTF
DNA: TGTGCCAGCAGCTCCGATGACAGGATTACCTATGGCTACACCTTC

J: TRBJ1-1
V: TRBV12-3/TRBV12-4
size: once
D: TRBD1
CDR3: CASRQGAGTEAFF
DNA: TGTGCCAGTCGACAGGGGGCGGGCACTGAAGCTTTCTTT

J: TRBJ2-7
V: TRBV5-1
size: NA
D: NA
CDR3: CASSLAGSDYEQYF
DNA: TGCGCCAGCAGCTTGGCGGGGTCCGACTACGAGCAGTACTTC

J: TRBJ1-5
V: TRBV6-5
size: few
D: NA
CDR3: CAISQGLSNQPQHF
DNA: TGTGCCATTTCACAGGGCTTAAGCAATCAGCCCCAGCATTTT

J: TRBJ2-3
V: TRBV5-1
size: NA
D: TRBD1
CDR3: CASQTGTGGADTQYF
DNA: TGCGCCAGCCAGACCGGGACAGGGGGTGCGGATACGCAGTATTTT

J: TRBJ2-3
V: TRBV15
size: once
D: TRBD2
CDR3: CATSRGIAGRTDTQYF
DNA: TGTGCCACCAGCAGAGGAATAGCGGGGCGCACAGATACGCAGTATTTT

J: TRBJ2-1
V: TRBV29-1
size: NA
D: TRBD2
CDR3: CSVPGTSGYNEQFF
DNA: TGCAGCGTTCCCGGGACTAGCGGGTACAATGAGCAGTTCTTC

J: TRBJ2-2
V: TRBV5-5
size: NA
D: NA
CDR3: CASTSPASVDTGELFF
DNA: TGTGCCAGCACCTCTCCGGCTAGCGTGGACACCGGGGAGCTGTTTTTT

J: TRBJ2-7
V: TRBV5-1
size: NA
D: TRBD2
CDR3: CASSFSGIYEQYF
DNA: TGCGCCAGCAGCTTTAGCGGGATCTACGAGCAGTACTTC

J: TRBJ2-6
V: TRBV19
size: once
D: NA
CDR3: CASLSGANVLTF
DNA: TGTGCCAGTCTCTCTGGGGCCAACGTCCTGACTTTC

J: TRBJ2-7
V: TRBV28
size: NA
D: NA
CDR3: CASSLLNGEVSYEQYF
DNA: TGTGCCAGCAGTCTCCTCAACGGGGAGGTGTCCTACGAGCAGTACTTC

J: TRBJ2-7
V: TRBV2
size: few
D: NA
CDR3: CASRVRLHEQYF
DNA: TGTGCCAGCAGGGTCAGGCTCCACGAGCAGTACTTC

J: TRBJ2-1
V: TRBV18
size: NA
D: NA
CDR3: CASSGSGSSGEQFF
DNA: TGTGCCAGCTCAGGAAGCGGGTCCTCTGGTGAGCAGTTCTTC

J: TRBJ2-1
V: TRBV5-1
size: NA
D: TRBD1
CDR3: CASSSGQGAYNEQFF
DNA: TGCGCCAGCAGCTCAGGACAGGGGGCCTACAATGAGCAGTTCTTC

J: TRBJ2-1
V: TRBV24-1
size: once
D: NA
CDR3: CATSDLQQGRGQFF
DNA: TGTGCCACCAGTGATTTGCAGCAGGGGAGGGGGCAGTTCTTC

J: TRBJ1-6
V: TRBV2
size: NA
D: TRBD1
CDR3: CASSERGPWNSPLHF
DNA: TGTGCCAGCAGTGAAAGGGGGCCTTGGAATTCACCCCTCCACTTT

J: TRBJ2-6
V: TRBV28
size: NA
D: NA
CDR3: CASSLRDSGANVLTF
DNA: TGTGCCAGCAGTCTCCGGGATTCTGGGGCCAACGTCCTGACTTTC

J: TRBJ2-2
V: TRBV9
size: NA
D: NA
CDR3: CASSVRGSVTGELFF
DNA: TGTGCCAGCAGCGTAAGAGGGAGTGTCACCGGGGAGCTGTTTTTT

J: TRBJ2-2
V: TRBV11-2
size: NA
D: NA
CDR3: CASSPQGSGELFF
DNA: TGTGCCAGCAGCCCGCAGGGGTCCGGGGAGCTGTTTTTT

J: TRBJ2-1
V: TRBV5-1
size: NA
D: TRBD2
CDR3: CASSLEVGTSGGFLDNEQFF
DNA: TGCGCCAGCAGCTTGGAGGTCGGGACTAGCGGGGGCTTCCTGGACAATGAGCAGTTCTTC

J: TRBJ1-2
V: TRBV19
size: NA
D: NA
CDR3: CASSTGGGGGHYGYTF
DNA: TGTGCCAGTAGTACCGGTGGAGGGGGGGGCCACTATGGCTACACCTTC

J: TRBJ2-2
V: TRBV6-6
size: NA
D: TRBD2
CDR3: CAVGGGGLPAGELFF
DNA: TGTGCCGTGGGGGGGGGAGGGCTACCAGCCGGGGAGCTGTTTTTT

J: TRBJ1-1
V: TRBV20-1
size: NA
D: NA
CDR3: CSASPPGGEAFF
DNA: TGCAGTGCTAGTCCCCCGGGAGGTGAAGCTTTCTTT

J: TRBJ2-7
V: TRBV28
size: once
D: TRBD2
CDR3: CASSYILAGGPESYEQYF
DNA: TGTGCCAGCAGCTATATACTAGCGGGAGGGCCTGAGTCCTACGAGCAGTACTTC

J: TRBJ1-2
V: TRBV5-4
size: NA
D: NA
CDR3: CASSGELGGENYGYTF
DNA: TGTGCCAGCAGCGGCGAGCTGGGAGGGGAAAACTATGGCTACACCTTC

J: TRBJ2-1
V: TRBV7-6
size: NA
D: TRBD2
CDR3: CASSILAGEDEQFF
DNA: TGTGCCAGCAGTATACTAGCGGGGGAGGATGAGCAGTTCTTC

J: TRBJ2-3
V: TRBV5-6
size: NA
D: NA
CDR3: CASSLLENTDTQYF
DNA: TGTGCCAGCAGCTTGTTAGAAAACACAGATACGCAGTATTTT

J: TRBJ2-5
V: TRBV3-1/TRBV3-2
size: NA
D: TRBD1
CDR3: CASSPGQIPSQETQYF
DNA: TGTGCCAGCAGCCCGGGACAGATACCCTCCCAAGAGACCCAGTACTTC

J: TRBJ2-5
V: TRBV2
size: once
D: NA
CDR3: CASSSHSGTQYF
DNA: TGTGCCAGCAGTTCACACTCGGGTACCCAGTACTTC

J: TRBJ2-1
V: TRBV9
size: NA
D: NA
CDR3: CASSVEPSNNEQFF
DNA: TGTGCCAGCAGCGTAGAACCCAGTAACAATGAGCAGTTCTTC

J: TRBJ2-7
V: TRBV7-2
size: NA
D: NA
CDR3: CASSLPLEEQYF
DNA: TGTGCCAGCAGCTTACCCTTAGAAGAGCAGTACTTC

J: TRBJ2-3
V: TRBV15
size: NA
D: NA
CDR3: CATSRAGRSTDTQYF
DNA: TGTGCCACCAGCAGAGCTGGCAGAAGCACAGATACGCAGTATTTT

J: TRBJ2-1
V: TRBV5-4
size: NA
D: NA
CDR3: CASSPLDERNHNEQFF
DNA: TGTGCCAGCAGCCCGCTTGACGAGAGGAACCACAATGAGCAGTTCTTC